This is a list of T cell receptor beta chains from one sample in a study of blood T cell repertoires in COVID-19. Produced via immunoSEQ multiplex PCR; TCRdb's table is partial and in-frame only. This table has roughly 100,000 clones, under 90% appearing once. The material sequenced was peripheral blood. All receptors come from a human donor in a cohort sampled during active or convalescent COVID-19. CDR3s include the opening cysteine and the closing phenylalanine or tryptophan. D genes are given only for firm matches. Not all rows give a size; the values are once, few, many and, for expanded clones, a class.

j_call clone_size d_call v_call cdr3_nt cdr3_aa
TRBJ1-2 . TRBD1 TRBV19 TGTGCCAGTAGTAGAGGACGGACAGGGTTGGTCTATGGCTACACCTTC CASSRGRTGLVYGYTF
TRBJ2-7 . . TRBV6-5 TGTGCCAGCAGTTCCACCCAGGGGAAGGACTCCTACGAGCAGTACTTC CASSSTQGKDSYEQYF
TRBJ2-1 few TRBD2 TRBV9 TGTGCCAGCAGCCTTAGCGGGGCATACAATGAGCAGTTCTTC CASSLSGAYNEQFF
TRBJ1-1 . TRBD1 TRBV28 TGTGCCAGCAGTAAGGGACAGGGAGAGGCCACTGAAGCTTTCTTT CASSKGQGEATEAFF
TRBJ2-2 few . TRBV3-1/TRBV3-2 TGTGCCAGCAGCCGAGTGAGCGTCACCGGGGAGCTGTTTTTT CASSRVSVTGELFF
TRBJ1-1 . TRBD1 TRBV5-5 TGTGCCAGCAGCTTGAAGATTTGGACAGGGGTGTTTAGGACTGAAGCTTTCTTT CASSLKIWTGVFRTEAFF
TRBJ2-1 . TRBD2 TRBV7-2 TGTGCCAGCAGCCGGGGACTAACTAACAATGAGCAGTTCTTC CASSRGLTNNEQFF
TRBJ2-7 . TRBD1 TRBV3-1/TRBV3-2 TGTGCCAGCAGCCAGGGACAGACGACACAGCAGTACTTC CASSQGQTTQQYF
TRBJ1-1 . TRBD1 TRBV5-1 TGCGCCAGCAGCGAGAGACAGGGGTGGACTGAAGCTTTCTTT CASSERQGWTEAFF
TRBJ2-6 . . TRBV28 TGTGCCATCGAGGACAGCTCTGGGGCCAACGTCCTGACTTTC CAIEDSSGANVLTF
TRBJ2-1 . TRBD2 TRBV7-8 TGTGCCAGCAGCTCACAACGGGGGGGCTCCCAGTTCTTC CASSSQRGGSQFF
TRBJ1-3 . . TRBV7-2 TGTGCCAGCAGCCAAGCCCCTAACTCTGGAAACACCATATATTTT CASSQAPNSGNTIYF
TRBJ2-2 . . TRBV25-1 TGTGCCAGCAGCTTCCGGGAGAACACCGGGGAGCTGTTTTTT CASSFRENTGELFF
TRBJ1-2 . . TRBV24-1 TGTGCCACCAGTGATTCCTGGACAACCCCCTGGGGTGGCTACACCTTC CATSDSWTTPWGGYTF
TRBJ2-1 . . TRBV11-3 TGTGCCAGCAGCTTAGATCCTTCGGGATACAATGAGCAGTTCTTC CASSLDPSGYNEQFF
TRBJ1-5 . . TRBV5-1 TGCGCCAGCAGCTTGGAGGCAGGGCCTAGCAATCAGCCCCAGCATTTT CASSLEAGPSNQPQHF
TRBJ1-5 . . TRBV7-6 TGTGCCAGCAGCTCCACAGATCAGCCCCAGCATTTT CASSSTDQPQHF
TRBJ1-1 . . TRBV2 TGTGCCAGCAAGAGACTCCAGGGGTTGGACGAAGGGGCTTTCTTT CASKRLQGLDEGAFF
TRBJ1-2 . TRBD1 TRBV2 TGTGCCAGCAGTGAATTTAGACAGGGGAAAGGCTACACCTTC CASSEFRQGKGYTF
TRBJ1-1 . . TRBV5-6 TGTGCCAGCAGCCTACCGGGACTTGAAGCTTTCTTT CASSLPGLEAFF
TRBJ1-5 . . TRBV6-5 TGTGCCAGCGCTGTTAGAGGGATGGGCAATCAGCCCCAGCATTTT CASAVRGMGNQPQHF
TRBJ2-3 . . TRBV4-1 TGCGCCAGCAGCCAGCCCCGGGTGAGCACAGATACGCAGTATTTT CASSQPRVSTDTQYF
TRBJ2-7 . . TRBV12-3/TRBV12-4 TGTGCCAGCAGTTTGGCTGGTTCCTACGAGCAGTACTTC CASSLAGSYEQYF
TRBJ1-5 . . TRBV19 TGTGCCAGCCAGTTTGCGGGGACTCAGCCCCAGCATTTT CASQFAGTQPQHF
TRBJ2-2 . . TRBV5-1 TGCGCCAGCAGCTTGAACTGGAACACCGGGGAGCTGTTTTTT CASSLNWNTGELFF
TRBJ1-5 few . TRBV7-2 TGTGCCAGCAGCTTGTCCAAGGGGGATCAGCCCCAGCATTTT CASSLSKGDQPQHF
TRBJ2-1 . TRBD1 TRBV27 TGTGCCAGCAGTTTCCGGACAGGGATCGGGTCCTACAATGAGCAGTTCTTC CASSFRTGIGSYNEQFF
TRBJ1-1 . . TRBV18 TGTGCCAGCTCACTTTCCGGGGGGAACACTGAAGCTTTCTTT CASSLSGGNTEAFF
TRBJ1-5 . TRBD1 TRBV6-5 TGTGCCAGCAGCGCAGGGGGAAATCGGCCCCAGCATTTT CASSAGGNRPQHF
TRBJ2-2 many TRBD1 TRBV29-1 TGCAGCGTCGGACAGGGGACCGGGGAGCTGTTTTTT CSVGQGTGELFF
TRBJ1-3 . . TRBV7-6 TGTGCCAGCAGCTTAGCGGCCAACTCTGGAAACACCATATATTTT CASSLAANSGNTIYF
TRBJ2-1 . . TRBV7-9 TGTGCCAGCAGCCCTCGGGGGGGACAGTACAATGAGCAGTTCTTC CASSPRGGQYNEQFF
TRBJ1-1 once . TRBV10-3 TGTGCCATCAGTGAGGAGATATCGGTCACTGAAGCTTTCTTT CAISEEISVTEAFF
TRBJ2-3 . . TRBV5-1 TGCGCCAGCAGCTTGGATGGTGGGAGGAGCACAGATACGCAGTATTTT CASSLDGGRSTDTQYF
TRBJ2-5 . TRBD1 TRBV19 TGTGCCAGTAGTTATTCCGGGACAGGGGGGAGGAAGACCCAGTACTTC CASSYSGTGGRKTQYF
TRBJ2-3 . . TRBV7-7 TGTGCCAGCAGACCCCGCGGAACAGATACGCAGTATTTT CASRPRGTDTQYF
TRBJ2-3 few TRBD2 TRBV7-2 TGTGCCAGCAGCACGGCTAGCGGAAGCACAGATACGCAGTATTTT CASSTASGSTDTQYF
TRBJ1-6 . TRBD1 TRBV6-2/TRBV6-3 TGTGCCAGCAGTATTAGGGGGCAGGGGAATTCACCCCTCCACTTT CASSIRGQGNSPLHF
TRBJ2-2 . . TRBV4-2 TGTGCCAGCAGCCTGGCGGGTCTGGGCGGGGAGCTGTTTTTT CASSLAGLGGELFF
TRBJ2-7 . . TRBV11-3 TGTGCCAGCAGCCTCAATCGGGGAGCTTACGAGCAGTACTTC CASSLNRGAYEQYF
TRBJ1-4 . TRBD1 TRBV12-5 TGTGCTAGTGGTTTGGTAATGGCAGGGGGAGTAGAAAAACTGTTTTTT CASGLVMAGGVEKLFF
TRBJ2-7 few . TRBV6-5 TGTGCCAGCAGTTATCGTTCCTACGAGCAGTACTTC CASSYRSYEQYF
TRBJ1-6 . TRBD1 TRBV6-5 TGTGCCAGCCTGGACAGGGCCCTCAGTTCACCCCTCCACTTT CASLDRALSSPLHF